The T cell receptor (beta chain) under discussion was sequenced for a study of blood T cell repertoires in COVID-19. Study context: Material from acute and convalescent COVID-19 was sourced from the United States, Italy and Spain. Nucleic acid was either cDNA or gDNA, and it came from T cells, B-cell-depleted T cells, or PBMCs.

Per the original data handling: Amplified reference gene primers provided the basis for estimating nucleated cell counts. The data were produced by immunoSEQ multiplex PCR, yet TCRdb's version contains in-frame clones alone and is incomplete. Clone size and V and J calls were adopted from that table, with D and trimming inferred from the DNA. The sample holds a few hundred thousand clones, 70% to 90% seen once. Germline V gene sequence: CDR1 MNHEY, CDR2 SVGAGI. Deletions cut 4 bases from V and 3 bases from J, with 9 bases between. This CDR3 has 13 amino acids. This chain links TRBV6-5 with TRBJ1-2; TRBD1 might be the D (6 bases). The sample comprised peripheral blood. The TCR comes from a human donor in a cohort sampled during active COVID-19. In DNA, the CDR3 is TGTGCCAGCAGTTTACAGGGCGACTATGGCTACACCTTC. It yields the protein CASSLQGDYGYTF.